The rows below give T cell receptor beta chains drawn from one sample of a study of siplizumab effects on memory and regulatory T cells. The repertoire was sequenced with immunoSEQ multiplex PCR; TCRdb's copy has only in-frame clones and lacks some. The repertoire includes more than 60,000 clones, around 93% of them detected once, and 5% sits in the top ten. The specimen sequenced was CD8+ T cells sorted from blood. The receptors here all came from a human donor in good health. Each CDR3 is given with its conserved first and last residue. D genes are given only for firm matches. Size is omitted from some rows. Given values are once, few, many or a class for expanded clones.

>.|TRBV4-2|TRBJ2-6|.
CASSQDTPSAGANVLTF
TGTGCCAGCAGCCAAGATACGCCTAGCGCCGGGGCCAACGTCCTGACTTTC
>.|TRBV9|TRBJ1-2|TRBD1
CASSSGTGGAGDGYTF
TGTGCCAGCAGCTCCGGGACAGGGGGCGCGGGGGATGGCTACACCTTC
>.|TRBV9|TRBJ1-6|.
CASSPGGGISYNSPLHF
TGTGCCAGCAGCCCTGGAGGTGGGATCTCCTATAATTCACCCCTCCACTTT
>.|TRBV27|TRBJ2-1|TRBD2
CASSWGGGYNEQFF
TGTGCCAGCAGTTGGGGCGGGGGTTACAATGAGCAGTTCTTC
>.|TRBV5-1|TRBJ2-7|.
CASSLGGGPYEQYF
TGCGCCAGCAGCTTGGGGGGCGGTCCCTACGAGCAGTACTTC
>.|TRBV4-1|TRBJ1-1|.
CASSQDRGTEAFF
TGCGCCAGCAGCCAAGACCGGGGCACTGAAGCTTTCTTT
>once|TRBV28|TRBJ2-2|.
CASSYRGLGTGELFF
TGTGCCAGCAGTTATCGAGGGTTGGGAACCGGGGAGCTGTTTTTT
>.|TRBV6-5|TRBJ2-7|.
CASCRAGGHYEQYF
TGTGCCAGCTGCCGCGCCGGGGGACATTACGAGCAGTACTTC
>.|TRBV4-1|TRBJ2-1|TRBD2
CASSLSGDGYNEQFF
TGCGCCAGCAGCCTAAGCGGGGATGGCTACAATGAGCAGTTCTTC
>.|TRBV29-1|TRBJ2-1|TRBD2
CSVGLAGVVDEQFF
TGCAGCGTGGGACTAGCGGGGGTGGTCGATGAGCAGTTCTTC
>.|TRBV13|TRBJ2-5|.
CASSAGGWAEETQYF
TGTGCCAGCAGCGCCGGCGGATGGGCAGAAGAGACCCAGTACTTC
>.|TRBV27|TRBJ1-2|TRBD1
CASSEPGQALYGYTF
TGTGCCAGCAGTGAACCTGGACAGGCCCTATATGGCTACACCTTC
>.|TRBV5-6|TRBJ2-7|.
CASSPDLDSYYEQYF
TGTGCCAGCAGCCCCGACCTGGACAGTTACTACGAGCAGTACTTC
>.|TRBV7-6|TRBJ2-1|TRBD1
CASSSTAEGAFYNEQFF
TGTGCCAGCAGTTCCACGGCTGAGGGGGCCTTTTACAATGAGCAGTTCTTC
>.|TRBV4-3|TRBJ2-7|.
CASSQVEGVGEQYF
TGCGCCAGCAGCCAAGTCGAGGGGGTCGGCGAGCAGTACTTC
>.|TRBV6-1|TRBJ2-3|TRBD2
CASSEASGGGNTQYF
TGTGCCAGCAGTGAGGCTAGCGGGGGGGGAAATACGCAGTATTTT
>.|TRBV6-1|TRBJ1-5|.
CASSAQWASNQPQHF
TGTGCCAGCAGTGCCCAGTGGGCTAGCAATCAGCCCCAGCATTTT
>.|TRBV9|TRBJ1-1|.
CASSLGGGTEAFF
TGTGCCAGCAGCCTAGGAGGGGGCACTGAAGCTTTCTTT
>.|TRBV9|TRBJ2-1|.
CASSVEGKEQFF
TGTGCCAGCAGCGTAGAGGGGAAAGAGCAGTTCTTC
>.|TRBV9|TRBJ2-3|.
CASSVEGGGGMADTQYF
TGTGCCAGCAGCGTAGAGGGTGGAGGGGGCATGGCAGATACGCAGTATTTT
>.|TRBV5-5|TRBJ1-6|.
CASSPQAVSYNSPLHF
TGTGCCAGCAGCCCCCAAGCCGTGTCCTATAATTCACCCCTCCACTTT
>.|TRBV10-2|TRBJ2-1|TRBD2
CASDSLAGGYNEQFF
TGCGCCAGCGACTCCCTAGCGGGGGGCTACAATGAGCAGTTCTTC
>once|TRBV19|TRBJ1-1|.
CASSINWDVHTEAFF
TGTGCCAGTAGTATAAATTGGGACGTCCACACTGAAGCTTTCTTT
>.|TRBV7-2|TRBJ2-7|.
CASSSELVVYEQYF
TGTGCCAGCAGCTCAGAACTAGTAGTCTACGAGCAGTACTTC
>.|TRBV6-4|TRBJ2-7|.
CASSDGLGVPFSYEQYF
TGTGCCAGCAGTGACGGTCTCGGGGTCCCTTTCTCCTACGAGCAGTACTTC
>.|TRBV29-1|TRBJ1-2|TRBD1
CSVETGTGGYTF
TGCAGCGTCGAGACAGGGACAGGCGGCTACACCTTC
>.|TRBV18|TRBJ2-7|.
CASSPVAGEVEQYF
TGTGCCAGCTCACCCGTTGCAGGGGAGGTCGAGCAGTACTTC
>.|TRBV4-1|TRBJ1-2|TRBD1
CASSQPGQAARNYGYTF
TGCGCCAGCAGCCAACCGGGACAGGCCGCCCGTAACTATGGCTACACCTTC
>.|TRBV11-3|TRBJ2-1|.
CASSPGVYNEQFF
TGTGCCAGCAGCCCCGGGGTCTACAATGAGCAGTTCTTC
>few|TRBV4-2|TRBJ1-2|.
CASSQDAGEAVYGYTF
TGTGCCAGCAGCCAAGACGCGGGGGAGGCGGTCTATGGCTACACCTTC
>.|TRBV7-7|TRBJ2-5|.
CASSDRAGGETQYF
TGTGCCAGCAGTGATCGAGCCGGGGGAGAGACCCAGTACTTC
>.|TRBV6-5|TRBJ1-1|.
CASSPGRNTEAFF
TGTGCCAGCAGCCCCGGGAGGAACACTGAAGCTTTCTTT
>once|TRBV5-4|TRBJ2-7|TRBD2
CASRPGLADHEQYF
TGTGCCAGCAGGCCCGGACTAGCGGACCACGAGCAGTACTTC
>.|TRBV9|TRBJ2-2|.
CASSPWPGELFF
TGTGCCAGCAGTCCATGGCCCGGGGAGCTGTTTTTT
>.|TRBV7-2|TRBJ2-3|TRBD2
CASSPDTLFGGGSTDTQYF
TGTGCCAGCAGCCCAGATACGCTGTTCGGCGGGGGTAGCACAGATACGCAGTATTTT
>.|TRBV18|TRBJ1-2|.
CASSRGTTINYGYTF
TGTGCCAGCTCACGTGGGACCACAATTAACTATGGCTACACCTTC
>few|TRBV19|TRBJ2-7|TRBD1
CASSLRGLSPYEQYF
TGTGCCAGTAGTTTGAGGGGGCTTTCACCCTACGAGCAGTACTTC
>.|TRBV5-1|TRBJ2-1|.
CASSLLGELGEQFF
TGCGCCAGCAGCTTGTTGGGCGAATTGGGTGAGCAGTTCTTC
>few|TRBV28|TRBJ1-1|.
CASSFPGGETEAFF
TGTGCCAGCAGTTTCCCCGGGGGGGAGACTGAAGCTTTCTTT
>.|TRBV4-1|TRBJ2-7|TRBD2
CASSARGSYEQYF
TGCGCCAGCAGTGCGCGGGGGTCCTACGAGCAGTACTTC
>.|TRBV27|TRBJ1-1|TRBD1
CASSFTGVNTEAFF
TGTGCCAGCAGTTTTACAGGGGTGAACACTGAAGCTTTCTTT
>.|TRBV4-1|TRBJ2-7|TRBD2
CASSHGTSGLSYEQYF
TGCGCCAGCAGCCATGGTACTAGCGGACTCTCCTACGAGCAGTACTTC
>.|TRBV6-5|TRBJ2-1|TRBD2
CASRTGGPVNEQFF
TGTGCCAGCCGGACGGGGGGGCCGGTCAATGAGCAGTTCTTC
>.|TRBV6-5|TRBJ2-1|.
CASSQPGNEQFF
TGTGCCAGCAGTCAACCAGGGAATGAGCAGTTCTTC
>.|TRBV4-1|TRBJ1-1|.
CASSQVVWEGHTEAFF
TGCGCCAGCAGCCAAGTCGTGTGGGAAGGGCACACTGAAGCTTTCTTT
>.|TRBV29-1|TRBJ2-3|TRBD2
CSVDPGGAGTDTQYF
TGCAGCGTGGACCCGGGGGGGGCCGGCACAGATACGCAGTATTTT
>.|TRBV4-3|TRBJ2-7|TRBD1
CASSQDPIPPGQGAEQYF
TGCGCCAGCAGCCAAGATCCAATCCCGCCGGGACAGGGAGCCGAGCAGTACTTC
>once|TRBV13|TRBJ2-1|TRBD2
CASSFRLAGGEYNEQFF
TGTGCCAGCAGCTTCCGACTAGCGGGGGGGGAATACAATGAGCAGTTCTTC
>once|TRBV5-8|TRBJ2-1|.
CASSLWDGTYNEQFF
TGTGCCAGCAGCCTTTGGGACGGTACCTACAATGAGCAGTTCTTC
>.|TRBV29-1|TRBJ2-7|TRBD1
CSVEEDRGGDYEQYF
TGCAGCGTTGAAGAGGACAGGGGAGGCGACTACGAGCAGTACTTC
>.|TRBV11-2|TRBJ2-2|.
CASSLDPTGSATGELFF
TGTGCCAGCAGCTTAGACCCGACGGGGTCCGCCACCGGGGAGCTGTTTTTT
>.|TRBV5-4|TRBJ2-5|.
CASSTSHQETQYF
TGTGCCAGCAGCACGAGCCACCAAGAGACCCAGTACTTC